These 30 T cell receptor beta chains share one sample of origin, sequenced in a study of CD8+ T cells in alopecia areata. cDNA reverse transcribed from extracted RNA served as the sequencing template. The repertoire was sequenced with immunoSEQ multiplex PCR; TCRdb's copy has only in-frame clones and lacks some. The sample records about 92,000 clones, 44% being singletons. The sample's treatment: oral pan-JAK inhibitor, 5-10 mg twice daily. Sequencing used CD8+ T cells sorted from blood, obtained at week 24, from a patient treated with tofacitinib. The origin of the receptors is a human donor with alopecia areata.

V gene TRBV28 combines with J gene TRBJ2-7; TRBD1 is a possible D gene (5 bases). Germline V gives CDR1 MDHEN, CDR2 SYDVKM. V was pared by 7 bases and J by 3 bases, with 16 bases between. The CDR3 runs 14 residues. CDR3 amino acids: CASTLGEGNYEQYF. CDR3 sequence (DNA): TGTGCCAGCACCCTAGGGGAAGGGAACTACGAGCAGTACTTC.

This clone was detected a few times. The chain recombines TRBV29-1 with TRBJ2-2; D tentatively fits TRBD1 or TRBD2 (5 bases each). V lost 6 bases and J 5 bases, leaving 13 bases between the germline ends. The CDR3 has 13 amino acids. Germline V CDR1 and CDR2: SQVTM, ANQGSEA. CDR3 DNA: TGCAGCGTCATGGGGGTCCCGACCGGGGAGCTGTTTTTT. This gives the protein CSVMGVPTGELFF.

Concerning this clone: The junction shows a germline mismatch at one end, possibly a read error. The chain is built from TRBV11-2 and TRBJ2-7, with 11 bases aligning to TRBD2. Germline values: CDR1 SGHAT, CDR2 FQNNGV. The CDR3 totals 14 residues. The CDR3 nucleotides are TGTACCAGCAGCTTCGGGACTAGCGGCTACGAGCAGTACTTC. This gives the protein CTSSFGTSGYEQYF.

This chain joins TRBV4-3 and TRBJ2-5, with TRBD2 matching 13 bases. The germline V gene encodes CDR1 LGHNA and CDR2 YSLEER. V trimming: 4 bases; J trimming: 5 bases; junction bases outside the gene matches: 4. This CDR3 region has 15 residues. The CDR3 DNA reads TGCGCCAGCAGCCGCATACTAGCGGGAGGGGAGACCCAGTACTTC. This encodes CASSRILAGGETQYF.

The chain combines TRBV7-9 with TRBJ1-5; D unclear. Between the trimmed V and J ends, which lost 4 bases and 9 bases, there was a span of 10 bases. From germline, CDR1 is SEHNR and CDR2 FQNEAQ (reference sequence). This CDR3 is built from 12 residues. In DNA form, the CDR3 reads TGTGCCAGCAGCTCCGATGGTTCGCCCCAGCATTTT. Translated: CASSSDGSPQHF.

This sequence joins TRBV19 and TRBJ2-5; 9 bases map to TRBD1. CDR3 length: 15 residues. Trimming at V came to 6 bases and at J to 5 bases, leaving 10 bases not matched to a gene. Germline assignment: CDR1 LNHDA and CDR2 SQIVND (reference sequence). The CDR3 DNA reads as TGTGCCAGTAGCACCCGGGACAGGGTTGGGGAGACCCAGTACTTC. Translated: CASSTRDRVGETQYF.

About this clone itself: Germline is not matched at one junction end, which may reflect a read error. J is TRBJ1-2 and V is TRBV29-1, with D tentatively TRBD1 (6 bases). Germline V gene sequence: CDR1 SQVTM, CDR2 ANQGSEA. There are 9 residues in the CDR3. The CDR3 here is CSVGTDSYF. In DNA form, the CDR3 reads TGCAGCGTTGGGACAGATTCCTACTTC.

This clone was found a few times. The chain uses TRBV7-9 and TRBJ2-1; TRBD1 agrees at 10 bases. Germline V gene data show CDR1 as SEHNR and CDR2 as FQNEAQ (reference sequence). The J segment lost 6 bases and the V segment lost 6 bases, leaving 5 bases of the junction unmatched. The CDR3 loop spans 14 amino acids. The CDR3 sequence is CASRRGTGVNEQFF. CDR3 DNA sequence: TGTGCCAGCAGACGTGGGACAGGGGTCAATGAGCAGTTCTTC.

Written as DNA, the CDR3 is TGTGCCAGCTCAAACCCGAGCTCCTACAATGAGCAGTTCTTC. Amino acids: CASSNPSSYNEQFF. The V and J genes are TRBV18 and TRBJ2-1; D is uncertain. The germline V and J ends were trimmed by 5 bases and 0 bases, with 8 bases remaining between them. The germline V gene has CDR1 KGHSH and CDR2 LQKENI. The CDR3 runs to 14 residues. Full variable domain (rest looked up from reference TRBV18 and TRBJ2-1): NAGVMQNPRHLVRRRGQEARLRCSPMKGHSHVYWYRQLPEEGLKFMVYLQKENIIDESGMPKERFSAEFPKEGPSILRIQQVVRGDSAAYFCASSNPSSYNEQFFGPGTRLTVL.

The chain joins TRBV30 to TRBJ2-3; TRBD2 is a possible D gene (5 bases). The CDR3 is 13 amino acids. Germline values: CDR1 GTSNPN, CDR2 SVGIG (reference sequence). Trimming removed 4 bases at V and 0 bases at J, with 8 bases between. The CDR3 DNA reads TGTGCCTGGACGCGGGTTAGCACAGATACGCAGTATTTT. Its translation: CAWTRVSTDTQYF.

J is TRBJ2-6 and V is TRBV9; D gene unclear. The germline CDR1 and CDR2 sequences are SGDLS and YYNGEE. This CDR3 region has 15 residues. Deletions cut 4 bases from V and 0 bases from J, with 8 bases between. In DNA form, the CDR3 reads TGTGCCAGCAGCCCTGAACACTCTGGGGCCAACGTCCTGACTTTC. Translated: CASSPEHSGANVLTF.

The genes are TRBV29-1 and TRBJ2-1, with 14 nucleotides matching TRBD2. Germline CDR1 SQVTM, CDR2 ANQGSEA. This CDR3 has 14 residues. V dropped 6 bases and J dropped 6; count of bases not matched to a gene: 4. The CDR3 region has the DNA TGCAGCGTCTCCGGGACTAGCGGGAGCAATGAGCAGTTCTTC. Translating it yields CSVSGTSGSNEQFF.

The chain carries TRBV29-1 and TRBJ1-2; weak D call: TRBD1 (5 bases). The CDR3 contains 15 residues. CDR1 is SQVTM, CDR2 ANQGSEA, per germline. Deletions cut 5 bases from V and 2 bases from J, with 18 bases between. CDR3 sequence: CSVPNLRGRNYGYTF. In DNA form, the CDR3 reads TGCAGCGTTCCCAACCTAAGGGGCAGGAACTATGGCTACACCTTC.

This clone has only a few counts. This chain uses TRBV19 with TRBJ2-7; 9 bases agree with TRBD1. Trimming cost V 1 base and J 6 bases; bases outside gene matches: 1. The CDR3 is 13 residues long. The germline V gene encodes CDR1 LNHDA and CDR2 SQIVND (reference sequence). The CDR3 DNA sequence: TGTGCCAGTAGTATAGGGACAGGGGCCGAGCAGTACTTC. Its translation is CASSIGTGAEQYF.

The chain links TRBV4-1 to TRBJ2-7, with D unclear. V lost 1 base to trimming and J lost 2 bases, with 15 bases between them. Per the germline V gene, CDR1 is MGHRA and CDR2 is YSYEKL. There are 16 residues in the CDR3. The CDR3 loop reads CASSQVVGRLTYEQYF. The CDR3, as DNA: TGCGCCAGCAGCCAAGTGGTCGGACGCCTAACCTACGAGCAGTACTTC.

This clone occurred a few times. The DNA of the CDR3 is TGCGCCAGCAGCCAAGCAGCTGCAACTAATGAAAAACTGTTTTTT. Translated, it gives CASSQAAATNEKLFF. The chain has TRBV4-3 and TRBJ1-4; D is ambiguous. Per germline, CDR1 LGHNA and CDR2 YSLEER. This CDR3 is built from 15 residues. V was clipped by 1 base and J by 0 bases, with 6 bases between them.

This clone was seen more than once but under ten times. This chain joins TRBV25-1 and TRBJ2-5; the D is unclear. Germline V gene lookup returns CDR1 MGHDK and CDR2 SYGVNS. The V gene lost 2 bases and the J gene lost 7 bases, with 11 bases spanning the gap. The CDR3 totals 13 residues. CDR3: CASSEGPVGTQYF. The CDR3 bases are TGTGCCAGCAGTGAAGGTCCAGTCGGGACCCAGTACTTC.

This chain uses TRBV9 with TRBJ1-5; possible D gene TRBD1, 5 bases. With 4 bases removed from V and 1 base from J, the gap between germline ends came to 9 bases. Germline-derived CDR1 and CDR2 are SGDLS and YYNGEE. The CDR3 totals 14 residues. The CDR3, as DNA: TGTGCCAGCAGCTCCTGGGGGAGCAATCAGCCCCAGCATTTT. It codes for CASSSWGSNQPQHF.

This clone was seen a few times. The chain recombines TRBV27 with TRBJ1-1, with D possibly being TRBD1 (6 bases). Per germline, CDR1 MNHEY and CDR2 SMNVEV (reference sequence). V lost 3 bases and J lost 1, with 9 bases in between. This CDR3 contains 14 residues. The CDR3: CASSLRGTNTEAFF. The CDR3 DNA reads TGTGCCAGCAGTTTGAGGGGGACGAACACTGAAGCTTTCTTT.

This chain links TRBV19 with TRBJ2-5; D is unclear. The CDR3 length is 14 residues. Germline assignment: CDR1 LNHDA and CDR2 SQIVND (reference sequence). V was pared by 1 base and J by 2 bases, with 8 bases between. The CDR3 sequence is CASSIVGLQETQYF. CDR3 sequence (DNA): TGTGCCAGTAGTATAGTTGGGCTTCAAGAGACCCAGTACTTC. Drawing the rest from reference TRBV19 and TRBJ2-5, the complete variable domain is DGGITQSPKYLFRKEGQNVTLSCEQNLNHDAMYWYRQDPGQGLRLIYYSQIVNDFQKGDIAEGYSVSREKKESFPLTVTSAQKNPTAFYLCASSIVGLQETQYFGPGTRLLVL.

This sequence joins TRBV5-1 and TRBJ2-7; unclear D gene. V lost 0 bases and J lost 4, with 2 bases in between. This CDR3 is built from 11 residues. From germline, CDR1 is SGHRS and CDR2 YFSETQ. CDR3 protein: CASSLDYEQYF. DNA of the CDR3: TGCGCCAGCAGCTTGGATTACGAGCAGTACTTC. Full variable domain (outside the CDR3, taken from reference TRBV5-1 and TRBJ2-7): KAGVTQTPRYLIKTRGQQVTLSCSPISGHRSVSWYQQTPGQGLQFLFEYFSETQRNKGNFPGRFSGRQFSNSRSEMNVSTLELGDSALYLCASSLDYEQYFGPGTRLTVT.

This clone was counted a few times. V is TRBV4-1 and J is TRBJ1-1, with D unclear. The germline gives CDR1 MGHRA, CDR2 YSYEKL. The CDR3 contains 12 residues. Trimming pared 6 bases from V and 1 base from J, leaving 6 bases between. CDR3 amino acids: CASSGRNTEAFF. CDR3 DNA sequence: TGCGCCAGCAGTGGACGGAACACTGAAGCTTTCTTT.

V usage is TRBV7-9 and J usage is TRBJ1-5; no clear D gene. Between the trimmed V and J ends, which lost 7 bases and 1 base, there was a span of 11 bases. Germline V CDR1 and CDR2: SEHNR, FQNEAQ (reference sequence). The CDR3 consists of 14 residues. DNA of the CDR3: TGTGCCAGCACCCCGATACAGAGCAATCAGCCCCAGCATTTT. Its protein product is CASTPIQSNQPQHF.

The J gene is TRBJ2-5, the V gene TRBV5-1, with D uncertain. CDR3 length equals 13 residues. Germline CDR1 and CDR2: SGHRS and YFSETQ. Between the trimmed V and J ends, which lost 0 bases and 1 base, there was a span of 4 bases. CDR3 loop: CASSLALQETQYF. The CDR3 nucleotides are TGCGCCAGCAGCTTGGCCCTCCAAGAGACCCAGTACTTC. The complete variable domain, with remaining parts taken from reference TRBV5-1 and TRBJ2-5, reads KAGVTQTPRYLIKTRGQQVTLSCSPISGHRSVSWYQQTPGQGLQFLFEYFSETQRNKGNFPGRFSGRQFSNSRSEMNVSTLELGDSALYLCASSLALQETQYFGPGTRLLVL.

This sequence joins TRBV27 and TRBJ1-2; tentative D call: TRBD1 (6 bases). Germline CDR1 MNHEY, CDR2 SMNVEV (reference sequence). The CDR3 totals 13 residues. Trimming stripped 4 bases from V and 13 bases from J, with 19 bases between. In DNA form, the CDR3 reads TGTGCCAGCAGTTCGAGAACAGGGTCCGAAGTCACCTTC. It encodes CASSSRTGSEVTF.

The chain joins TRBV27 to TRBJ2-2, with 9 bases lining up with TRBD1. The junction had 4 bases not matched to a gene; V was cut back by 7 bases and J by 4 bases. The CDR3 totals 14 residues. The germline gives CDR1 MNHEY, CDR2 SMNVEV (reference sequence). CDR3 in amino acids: CASKDRGSTGELFF. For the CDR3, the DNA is TGTGCCAGCAAAGACAGGGGGAGCACCGGGGAGCTGTTTTTT.

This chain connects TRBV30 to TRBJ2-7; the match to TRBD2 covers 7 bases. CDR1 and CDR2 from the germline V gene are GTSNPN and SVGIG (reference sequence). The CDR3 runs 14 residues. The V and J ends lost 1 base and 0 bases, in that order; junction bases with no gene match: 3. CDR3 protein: CAWSGAGFSYEQYF. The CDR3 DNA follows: TGTGCCTGGAGTGGAGCGGGATTCTCCTACGAGCAGTACTTC. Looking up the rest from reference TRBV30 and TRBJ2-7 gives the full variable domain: SQTIHQWPATLVQPVGSPLSLECTVEGTSNPNLYWYRQAAGRGLQLLFYSVGIGQISSEVPQNLSASRPQDRQFILSSKKLLLSDSGFYLCAWSGAGFSYEQYFGPGTRLTVT.

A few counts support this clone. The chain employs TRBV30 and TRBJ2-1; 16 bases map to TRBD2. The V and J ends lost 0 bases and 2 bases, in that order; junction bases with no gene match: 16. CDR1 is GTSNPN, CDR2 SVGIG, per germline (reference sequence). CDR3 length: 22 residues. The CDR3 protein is CAWSVGGGPGLAGGHTYNEQFF. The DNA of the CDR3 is TGTGCCTGGAGTGTCGGAGGGGGCCCGGGACTAGCGGGAGGGCACACCTACAATGAGCAGTTCTTC. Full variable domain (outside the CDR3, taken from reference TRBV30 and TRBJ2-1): SQTIHQWPATLVQPVGSPLSLECTVEGTSNPNLYWYRQAAGRGLQLLFYSVGIGQISSEVPQNLSASRPQDRQFILSSKKLLLSDSGFYLCAWSVGGGPGLAGGHTYNEQFFGPGTRLTVL.

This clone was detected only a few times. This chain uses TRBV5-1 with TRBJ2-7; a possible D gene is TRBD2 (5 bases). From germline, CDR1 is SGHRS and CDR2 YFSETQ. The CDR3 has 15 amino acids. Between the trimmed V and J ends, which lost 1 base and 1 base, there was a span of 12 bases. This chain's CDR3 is CASSLYGERSYEQYF. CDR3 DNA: TGCGCCAGCAGCTTGTATGGGGAGAGATCCTACGAGCAGTACTTC. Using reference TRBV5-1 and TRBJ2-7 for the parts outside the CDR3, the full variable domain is KAGVTQTPRYLIKTRGQQVTLSCSPISGHRSVSWYQQTPGQGLQFLFEYFSETQRNKGNFPGRFSGRQFSNSRSEMNVSTLELGDSALYLCASSLYGERSYEQYFGPGTRLTVT.

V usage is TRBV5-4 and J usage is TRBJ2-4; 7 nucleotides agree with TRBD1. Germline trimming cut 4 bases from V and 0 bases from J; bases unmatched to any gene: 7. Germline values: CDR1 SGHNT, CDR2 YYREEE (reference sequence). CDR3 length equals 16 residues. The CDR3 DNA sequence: TGTGCCAGCAGCGCTGGGACAGTATTAGCCAAAAACATTCAGTACTTC. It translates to CASSAGTVLAKNIQYF.